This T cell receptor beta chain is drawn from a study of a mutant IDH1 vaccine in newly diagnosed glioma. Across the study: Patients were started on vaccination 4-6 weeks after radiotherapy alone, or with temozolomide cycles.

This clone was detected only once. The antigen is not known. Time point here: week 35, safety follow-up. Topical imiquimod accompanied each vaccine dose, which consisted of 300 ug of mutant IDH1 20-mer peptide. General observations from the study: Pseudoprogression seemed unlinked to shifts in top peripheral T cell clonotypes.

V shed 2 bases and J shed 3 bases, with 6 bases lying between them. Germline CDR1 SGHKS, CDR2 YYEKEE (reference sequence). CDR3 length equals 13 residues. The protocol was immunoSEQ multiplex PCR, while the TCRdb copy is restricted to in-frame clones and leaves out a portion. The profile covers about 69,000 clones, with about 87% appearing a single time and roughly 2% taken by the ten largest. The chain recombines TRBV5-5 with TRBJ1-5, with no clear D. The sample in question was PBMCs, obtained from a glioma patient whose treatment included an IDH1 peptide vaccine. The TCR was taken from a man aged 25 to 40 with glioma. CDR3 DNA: TGTGCCAGCAGCTTCGACACCAATCAGCCCCAGCATTTT. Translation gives CASSFDTNQPQHF.